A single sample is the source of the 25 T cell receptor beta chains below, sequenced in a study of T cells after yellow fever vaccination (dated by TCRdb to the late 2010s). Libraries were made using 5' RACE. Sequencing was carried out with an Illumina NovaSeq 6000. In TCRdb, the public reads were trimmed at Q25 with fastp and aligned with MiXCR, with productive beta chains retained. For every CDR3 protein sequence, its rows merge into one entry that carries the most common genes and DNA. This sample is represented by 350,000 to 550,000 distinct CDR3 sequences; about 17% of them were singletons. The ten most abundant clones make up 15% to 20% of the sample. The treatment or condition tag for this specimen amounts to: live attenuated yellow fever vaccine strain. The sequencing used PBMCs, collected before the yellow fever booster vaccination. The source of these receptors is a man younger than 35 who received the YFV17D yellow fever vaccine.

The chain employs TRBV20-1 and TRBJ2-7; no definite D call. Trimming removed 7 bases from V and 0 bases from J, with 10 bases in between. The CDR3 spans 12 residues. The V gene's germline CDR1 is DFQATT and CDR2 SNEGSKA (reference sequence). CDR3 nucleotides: TGCAGTGTCGCCGGCATCTCCTACGAGCAGTACTTC. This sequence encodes CSVAGISYEQYF.

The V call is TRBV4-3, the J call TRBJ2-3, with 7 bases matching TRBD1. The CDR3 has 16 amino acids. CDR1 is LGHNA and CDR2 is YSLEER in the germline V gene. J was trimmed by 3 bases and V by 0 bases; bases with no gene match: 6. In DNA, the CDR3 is TGCGCCAGCAGCCAAGACGGTCAGGGGGTGACAGATACGCAGTATTTT. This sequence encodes CASSQDGQGVTDTQYF.

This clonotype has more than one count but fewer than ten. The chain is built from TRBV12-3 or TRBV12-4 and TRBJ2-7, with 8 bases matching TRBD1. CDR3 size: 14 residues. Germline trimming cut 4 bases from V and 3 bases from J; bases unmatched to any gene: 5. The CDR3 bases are TGTGCCAGCAGTTATACAGGGGGGCACTACGAGCAGTACGTC. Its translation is CASSYTGGHYEQYV.

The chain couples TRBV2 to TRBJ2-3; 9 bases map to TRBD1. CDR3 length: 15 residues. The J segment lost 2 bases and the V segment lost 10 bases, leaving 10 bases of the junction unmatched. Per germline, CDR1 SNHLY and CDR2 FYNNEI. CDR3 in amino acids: CATGGQGHPTDTQYF. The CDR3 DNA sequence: TGTGCCACCGGAGGACAGGGGCACCCCACAGATACGCAGTATTTT.

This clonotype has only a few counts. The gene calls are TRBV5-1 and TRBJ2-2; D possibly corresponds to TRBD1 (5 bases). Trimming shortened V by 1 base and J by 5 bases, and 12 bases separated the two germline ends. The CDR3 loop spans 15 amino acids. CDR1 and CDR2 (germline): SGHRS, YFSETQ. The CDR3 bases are TGCGCCAGCAGCTTGTACAGGATGGGGACCGGGGAGCTGTTTTTT. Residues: CASSLYRMGTGELFF.

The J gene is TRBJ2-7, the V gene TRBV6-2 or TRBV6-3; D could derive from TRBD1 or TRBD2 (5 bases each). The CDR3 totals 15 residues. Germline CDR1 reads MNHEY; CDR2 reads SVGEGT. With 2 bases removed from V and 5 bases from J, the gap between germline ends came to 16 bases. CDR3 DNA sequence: TGTGCCAGCAGTTACCTCTCGGGACCGAGTGACGAGCAGTACTTC. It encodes CASSYLSGPSDEQYF.

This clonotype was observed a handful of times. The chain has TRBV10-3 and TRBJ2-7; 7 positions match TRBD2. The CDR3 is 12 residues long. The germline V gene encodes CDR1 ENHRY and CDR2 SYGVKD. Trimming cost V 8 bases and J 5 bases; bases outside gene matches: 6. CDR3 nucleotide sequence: TGTGCCATCGGGGGGGACTTCGACGAGCAGTACGTC. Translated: CAIGGDFDEQYV.

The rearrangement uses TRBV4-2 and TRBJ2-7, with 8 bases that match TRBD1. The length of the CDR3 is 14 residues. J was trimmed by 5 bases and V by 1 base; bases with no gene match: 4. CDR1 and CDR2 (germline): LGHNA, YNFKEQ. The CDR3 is CASSQVTGGHEQYF. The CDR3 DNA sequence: TGTGCCAGCAGCCAAGTTACAGGGGGGCACGAGCAGTACTTC.

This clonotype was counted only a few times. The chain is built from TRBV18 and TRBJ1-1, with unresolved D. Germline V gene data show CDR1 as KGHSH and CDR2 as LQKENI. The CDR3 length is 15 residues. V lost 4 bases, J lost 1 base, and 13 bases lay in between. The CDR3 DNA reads TGTGCCAGCTCACGTACACTTCCCGCGAACACTGAAGCTTTCTTT. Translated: CASSRTLPANTEAFF. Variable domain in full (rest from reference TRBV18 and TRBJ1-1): NAGVMQNPRHLVRRRGQEARLRCSPMKGHSHVYWYRQLPEEGLKFMVYLQKENIIDESGMPKERFSAEFPKEGPSILRIQQVVRGDSAAYFCASSRTLPANTEAFFGQGTRLTVV.

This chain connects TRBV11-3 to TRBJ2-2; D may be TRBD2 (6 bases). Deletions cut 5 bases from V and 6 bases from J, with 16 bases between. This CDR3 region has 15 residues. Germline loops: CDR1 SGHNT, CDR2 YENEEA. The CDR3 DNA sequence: TGTGCCAGCAGCCTGAGAACGGGGGTCCCCGGGGAGCTGTTTTTT. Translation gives CASSLRTGVPGELFF.

CDR3 sequence (DNA): TGTGCCAGCAGGGTGGGGGGAGGCGAGCAGTACTTC. Translated: CASRVGGGEQYF. The chain combines TRBV2 with TRBJ2-7; D is perhaps TRBD2 (6 bases). The CDR3 extends over 12 amino acids. The germline V gene has CDR1 SNHLY and CDR2 FYNNEI. Trimming cost V 6 bases and J 6 bases, with 12 bases left between them.

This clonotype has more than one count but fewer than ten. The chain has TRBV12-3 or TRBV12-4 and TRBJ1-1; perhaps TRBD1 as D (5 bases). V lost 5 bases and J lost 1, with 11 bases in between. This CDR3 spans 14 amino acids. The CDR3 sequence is CASSPGVSNTEAFF. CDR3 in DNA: TGTGCCAGCAGTCCGGGGGTCTCGAACACTGAAGCTTTCTTT.

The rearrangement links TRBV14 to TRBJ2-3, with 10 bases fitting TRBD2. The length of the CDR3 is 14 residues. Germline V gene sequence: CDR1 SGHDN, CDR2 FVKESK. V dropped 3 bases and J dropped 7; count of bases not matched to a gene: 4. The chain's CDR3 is CASSQGTSANTQYF. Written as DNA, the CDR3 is TGTGCCAGCAGCCAGGGGACTAGCGCGAATACGCAGTATTTT.

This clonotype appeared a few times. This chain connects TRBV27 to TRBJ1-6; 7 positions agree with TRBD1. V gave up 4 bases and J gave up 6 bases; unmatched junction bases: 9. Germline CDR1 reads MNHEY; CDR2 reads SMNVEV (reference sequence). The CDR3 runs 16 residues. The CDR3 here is CASSSRGVGFNSPLHF. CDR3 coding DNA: TGTGCCAGCAGTTCCAGGGGGGTCGGGTTTAATTCACCCCTCCACTTT.

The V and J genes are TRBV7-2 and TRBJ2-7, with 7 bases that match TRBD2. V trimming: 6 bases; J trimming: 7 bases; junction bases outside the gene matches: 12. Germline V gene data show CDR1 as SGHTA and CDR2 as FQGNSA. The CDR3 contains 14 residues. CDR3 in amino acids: CASSQPAAGAEQYF. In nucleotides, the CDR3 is TGTGCCAGCAGTCAACCCGCGGCGGGAGCTGAGCAGTACTTC.

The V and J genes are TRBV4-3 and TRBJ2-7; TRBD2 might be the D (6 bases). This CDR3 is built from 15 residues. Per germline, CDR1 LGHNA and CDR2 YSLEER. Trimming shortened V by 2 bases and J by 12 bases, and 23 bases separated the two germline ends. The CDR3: CASSQSSGVPGDSYF. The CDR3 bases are TGCGCCAGCAGCCAAAGCTCCGGGGTCCCGGGGGACTCGTACTTC.

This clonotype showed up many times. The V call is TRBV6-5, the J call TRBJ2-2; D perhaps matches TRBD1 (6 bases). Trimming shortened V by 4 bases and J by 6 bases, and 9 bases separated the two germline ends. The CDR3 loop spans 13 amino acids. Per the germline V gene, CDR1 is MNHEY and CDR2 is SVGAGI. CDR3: CASSWGLAGELFF. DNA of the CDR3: TGTGCCAGCAGTTGGGGGCTTGCCGGGGAGCTGTTTTTT.

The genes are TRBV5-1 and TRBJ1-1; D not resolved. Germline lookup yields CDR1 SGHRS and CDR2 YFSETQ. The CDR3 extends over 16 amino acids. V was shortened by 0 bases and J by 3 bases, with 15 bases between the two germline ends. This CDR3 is CASSLGSNIRDTEAFF. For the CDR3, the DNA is TGCGCCAGCAGCTTGGGAAGCAATATTAGAGACACTGAAGCTTTCTTT.

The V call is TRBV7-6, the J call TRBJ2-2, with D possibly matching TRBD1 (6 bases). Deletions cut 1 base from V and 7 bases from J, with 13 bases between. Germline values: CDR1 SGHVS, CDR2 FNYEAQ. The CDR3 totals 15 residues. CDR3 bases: TGTGCCAGCAGCTTAGTACTAGGGGGAGTCGGGGAGCTGTTTTTT. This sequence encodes CASSLVLGGVGELFF.

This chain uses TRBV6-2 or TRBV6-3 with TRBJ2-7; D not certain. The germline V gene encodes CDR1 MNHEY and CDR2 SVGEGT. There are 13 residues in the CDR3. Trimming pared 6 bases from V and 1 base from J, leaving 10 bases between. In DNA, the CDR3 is TGTGCCAGCAGGGTGACACGGTCCTACGAGCAGTACTTC. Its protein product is CASRVTRSYEQYF.

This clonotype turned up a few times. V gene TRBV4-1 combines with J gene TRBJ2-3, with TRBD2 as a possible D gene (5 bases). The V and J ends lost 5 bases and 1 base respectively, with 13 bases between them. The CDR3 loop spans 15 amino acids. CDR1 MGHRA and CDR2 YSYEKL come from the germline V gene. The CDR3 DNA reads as TGCGCCAGCAGCGCCGGTCCCGGGGGCACAGATACGCAGTATTTT. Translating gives CASSAGPGGTDTQYF.

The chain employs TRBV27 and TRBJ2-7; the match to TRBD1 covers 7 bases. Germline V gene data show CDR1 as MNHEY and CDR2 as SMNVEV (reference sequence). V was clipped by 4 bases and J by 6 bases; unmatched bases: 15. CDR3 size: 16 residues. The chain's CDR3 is CASSSFKTGMTGEQYV. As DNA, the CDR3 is TGTGCCAGCAGTTCTTTTAAGACAGGGATGACAGGCGAGCAGTACGTC.

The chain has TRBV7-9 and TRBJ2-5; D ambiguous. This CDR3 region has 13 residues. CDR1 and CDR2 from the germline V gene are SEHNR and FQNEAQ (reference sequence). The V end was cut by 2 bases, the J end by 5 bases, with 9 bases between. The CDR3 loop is CASSLTPRETQYF. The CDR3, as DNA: TGTGCCAGCAGCTTAACCCCAAGGGAGACCCAGTACTTC.

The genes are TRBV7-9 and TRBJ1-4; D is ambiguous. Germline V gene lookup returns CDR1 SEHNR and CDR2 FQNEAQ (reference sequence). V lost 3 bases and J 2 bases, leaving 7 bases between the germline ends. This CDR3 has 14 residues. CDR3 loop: CASSFMGTNEKLFF. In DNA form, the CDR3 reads TGTGCCAGCAGCTTTATGGGGACTAATGAAAAACTGTTTTTT.

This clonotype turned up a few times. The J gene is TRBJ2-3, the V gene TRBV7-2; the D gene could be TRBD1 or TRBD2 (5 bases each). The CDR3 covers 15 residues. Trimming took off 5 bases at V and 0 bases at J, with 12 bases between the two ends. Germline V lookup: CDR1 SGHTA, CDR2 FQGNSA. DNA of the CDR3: TGTGCCAGCAGCCTACGGTGGGGGAGCACAGATACGCAGTATTTT. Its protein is CASSLRWGSTDTQYF.